Described below is a single TCR beta chain sequence and its context. The data were obtained in a study of blood T cell repertoires in COVID-19. Study-wide background: The samples span acute and convalescent COVID-19 from the United States, Italy and Spain.

Clones were sequenced by immunoSEQ multiplex PCR, and TCRdb holds only the in-frame ones, with some missing. The table records around 320,000 clones, over 90% of them present only once. Adults between roughly 18 and 89 years of age took part from 24 US areas. Researchers sorted participants into cohorts using their self-reported clinical history. In the 2 weeks before study entry, exposed participants met a COVID-19 case, which was PCR-confirmed or clinician-diagnosed. The CDR3 contains 13 residues. Germline V gene data show CDR1 as SGHTA and CDR2 as FQGNSA. Trimming removed 3 bases from V and 7 bases from J; junction bases left unmatched: 4.

The receptor's source is a woman between 25 and 40 years old who had been exposed to COVID-19. The chain combines TRBV7-2 with TRBJ2-7, with TRBD1 matching 9 bases. Sequenced input: PBMCs or T cells enriched from blood (not recorded which). In DNA, the CDR3 is TGTGCCAGCAGCTTGGACAGGGGCAGAGAGCAGTACTTC. Translating gives CASSLDRGREQYF.